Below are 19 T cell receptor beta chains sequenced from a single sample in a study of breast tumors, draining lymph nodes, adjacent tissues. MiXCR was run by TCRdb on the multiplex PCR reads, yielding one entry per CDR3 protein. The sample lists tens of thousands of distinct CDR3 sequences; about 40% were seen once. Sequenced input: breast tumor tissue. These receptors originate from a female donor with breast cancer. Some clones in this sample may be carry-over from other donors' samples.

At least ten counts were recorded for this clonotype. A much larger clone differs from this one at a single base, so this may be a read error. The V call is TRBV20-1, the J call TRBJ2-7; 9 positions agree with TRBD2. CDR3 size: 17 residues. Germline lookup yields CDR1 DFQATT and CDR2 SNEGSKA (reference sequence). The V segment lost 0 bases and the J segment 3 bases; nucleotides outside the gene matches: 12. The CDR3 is CSARDARLAAGDYEQYF. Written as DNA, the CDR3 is TGCAGTGCTAGAGATGCGCGACTAGCGGCAGGGGACTACGAGCAGTACTTC.

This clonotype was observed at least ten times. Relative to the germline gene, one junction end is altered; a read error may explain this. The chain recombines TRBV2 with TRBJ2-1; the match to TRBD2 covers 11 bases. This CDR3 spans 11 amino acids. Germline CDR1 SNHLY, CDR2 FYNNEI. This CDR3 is CASSEELAGDF. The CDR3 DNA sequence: TGTGCCAGCAGTGAAGAACTAGCGGGAGATTTC.

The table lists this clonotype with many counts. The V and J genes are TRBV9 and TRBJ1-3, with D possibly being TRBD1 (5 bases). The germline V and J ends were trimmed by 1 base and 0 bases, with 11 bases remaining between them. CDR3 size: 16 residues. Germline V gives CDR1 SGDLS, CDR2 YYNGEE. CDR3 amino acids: CASSVTGRSSGNTIYF. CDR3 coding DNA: TGTGCCAGCAGCGTAACGGGACGGAGCTCTGGAAACACCATATATTTT.

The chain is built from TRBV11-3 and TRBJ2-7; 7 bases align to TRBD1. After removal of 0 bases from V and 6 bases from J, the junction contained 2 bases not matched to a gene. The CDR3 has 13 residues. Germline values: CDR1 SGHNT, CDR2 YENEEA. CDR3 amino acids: CASSLDRDSEQYF. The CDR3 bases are TGTGCCAGCAGCTTAGATCGGGACAGCGAGCAGTACTTC.

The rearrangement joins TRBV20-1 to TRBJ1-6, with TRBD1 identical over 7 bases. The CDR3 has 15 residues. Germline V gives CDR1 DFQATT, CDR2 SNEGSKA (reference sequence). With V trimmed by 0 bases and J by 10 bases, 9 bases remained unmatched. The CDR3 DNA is TGCAGTGCTAGAGATCAGTCAGGGGGGAACTCACCCCTCCACTTT. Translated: CSARDQSGGNSPLHF.

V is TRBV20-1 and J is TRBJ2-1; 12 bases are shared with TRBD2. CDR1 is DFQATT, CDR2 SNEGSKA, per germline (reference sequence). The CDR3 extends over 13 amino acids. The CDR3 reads CSPRLAGVNEQFF. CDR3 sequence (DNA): TGCAGCCCTAGACTAGCGGGAGTCAATGAGCAGTTCTTC.

The CDR3 reads CASSLSGGRAQHF. The CDR3 DNA reads TGTGCCAGCAGTTTATCGGGCGGGAGGGCCCAGCATTTT. The chain is built from TRBV27 and TRBJ1-5; D remains unclear. Germline-derived CDR1 and CDR2 are MNHEY and SMNVEV (reference sequence). This CDR3 has 13 residues. The ends were cut back, 0 bases at V and 11 bases at J, with 11 bases in the middle.

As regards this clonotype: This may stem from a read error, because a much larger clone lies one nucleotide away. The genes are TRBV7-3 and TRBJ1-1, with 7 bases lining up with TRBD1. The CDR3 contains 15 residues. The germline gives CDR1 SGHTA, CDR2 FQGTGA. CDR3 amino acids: CASSLSAEGATEALF. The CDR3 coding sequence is TGTGCCAGCAGCCTTAGCGCCGAGGGGGCCACTGAAGCTCTCTTT.

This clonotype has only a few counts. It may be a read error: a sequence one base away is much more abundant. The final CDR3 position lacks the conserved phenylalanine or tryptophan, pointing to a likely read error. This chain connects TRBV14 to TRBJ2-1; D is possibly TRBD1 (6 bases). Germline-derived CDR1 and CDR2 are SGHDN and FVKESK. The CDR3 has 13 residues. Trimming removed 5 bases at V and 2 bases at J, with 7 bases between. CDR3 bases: TGTGCCAGCAGCTACAGGGCCTACAATGAGCAGTTCTCC. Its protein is CASSYRAYNEQFS.

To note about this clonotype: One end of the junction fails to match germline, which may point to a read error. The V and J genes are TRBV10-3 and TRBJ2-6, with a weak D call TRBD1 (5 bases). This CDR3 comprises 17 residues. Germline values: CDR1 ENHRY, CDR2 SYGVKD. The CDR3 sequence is CASSYVTATSGANVLTF. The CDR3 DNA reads TGTGCCAGCAGTTATGTGACAGCCACCTCTGGGGCCAACGTCCTGACTTTC.

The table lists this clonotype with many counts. This CDR3 is CSADIYTDTEAFF. The CDR3 DNA follows: TGCAGTGCTGACATCTATACAGACACTGAAGCTTTCTTT. V gene TRBV20-1 combines with J gene TRBJ1-1; D ambiguous. The CDR3 is 13 amino acids. Germline CDR1 and CDR2: DFQATT and SNEGSKA (reference sequence). Trimming cost V 5 bases and J 3 bases, with 13 bases left between them.

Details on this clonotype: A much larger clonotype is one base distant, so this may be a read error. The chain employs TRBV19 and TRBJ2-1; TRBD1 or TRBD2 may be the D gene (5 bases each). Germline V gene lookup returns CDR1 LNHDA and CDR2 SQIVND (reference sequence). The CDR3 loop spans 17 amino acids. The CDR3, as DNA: TGTGCCAGTAGTTCCAACGGGGCACCCGAGCACTACAATGAGCAGTCCTTC. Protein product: CASSSNGAPEHYNEQSF.

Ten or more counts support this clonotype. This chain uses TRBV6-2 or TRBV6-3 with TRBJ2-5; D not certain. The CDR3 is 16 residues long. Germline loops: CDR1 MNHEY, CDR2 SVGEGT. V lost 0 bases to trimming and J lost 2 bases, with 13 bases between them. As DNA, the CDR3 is TGTGCCAGCAGTTACTCACGGTCGCAACAGCAAGAGACCCAGTACTTC. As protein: CASSYSRSQQQETQYF.

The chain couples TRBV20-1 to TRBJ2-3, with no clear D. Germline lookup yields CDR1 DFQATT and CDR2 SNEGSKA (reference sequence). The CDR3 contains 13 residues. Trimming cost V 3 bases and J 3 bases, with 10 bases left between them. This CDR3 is CSARWAATDTQYF. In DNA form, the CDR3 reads TGCAGTGCTAGGTGGGCGGCGACAGATACGCAGTATTTT.

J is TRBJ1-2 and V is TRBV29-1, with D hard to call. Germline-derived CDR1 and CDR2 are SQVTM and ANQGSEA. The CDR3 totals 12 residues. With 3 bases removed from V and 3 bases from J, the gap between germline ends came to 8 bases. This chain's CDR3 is CSVDPDYYGYTF. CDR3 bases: TGCAGCGTTGATCCAGACTACTATGGCTACACCTTC.

The chain's CDR3 is CSVSEGPDSGELFF. The CDR3, as DNA: TGCAGCGTTTCCGAGGGGCCCGACTCGGGGGAGCTGTTTTTT. This rearrangement joins TRBV29-1 to TRBJ2-2, with D possibly called TRBD1 or TRBD2 (5 bases each). Germline values: CDR1 SQVTM, CDR2 ANQGSEA. The germline V and J ends were trimmed by 5 bases and 8 bases, with 18 bases remaining between them. This CDR3 has 14 amino acids.

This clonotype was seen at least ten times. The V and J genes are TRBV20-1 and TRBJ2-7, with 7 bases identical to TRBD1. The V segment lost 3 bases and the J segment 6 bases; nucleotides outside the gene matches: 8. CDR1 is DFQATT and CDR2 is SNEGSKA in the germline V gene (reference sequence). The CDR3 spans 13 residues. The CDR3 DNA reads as TGCAGTGCTAGGCCCGAGGGACAGACCGAGCAGTACTTC. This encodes CSARPEGQTEQYF.

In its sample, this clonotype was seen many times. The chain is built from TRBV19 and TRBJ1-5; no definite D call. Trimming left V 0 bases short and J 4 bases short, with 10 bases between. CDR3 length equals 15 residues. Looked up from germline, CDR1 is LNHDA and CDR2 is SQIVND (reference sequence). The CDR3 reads CASSIEMVRNQPQHF. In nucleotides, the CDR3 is TGTGCCAGTAGTATAGAGATGGTTCGAAATCAGCCCCAGCATTTT.

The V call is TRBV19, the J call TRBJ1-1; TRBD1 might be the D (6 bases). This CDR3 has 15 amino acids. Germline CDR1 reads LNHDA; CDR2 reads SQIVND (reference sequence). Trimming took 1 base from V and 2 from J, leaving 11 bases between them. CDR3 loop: CASSIGTGLNTEAFF. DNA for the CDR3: TGTGCCAGTAGTATAGGTACAGGGCTTAACACTGAAGCTTTCTTT.